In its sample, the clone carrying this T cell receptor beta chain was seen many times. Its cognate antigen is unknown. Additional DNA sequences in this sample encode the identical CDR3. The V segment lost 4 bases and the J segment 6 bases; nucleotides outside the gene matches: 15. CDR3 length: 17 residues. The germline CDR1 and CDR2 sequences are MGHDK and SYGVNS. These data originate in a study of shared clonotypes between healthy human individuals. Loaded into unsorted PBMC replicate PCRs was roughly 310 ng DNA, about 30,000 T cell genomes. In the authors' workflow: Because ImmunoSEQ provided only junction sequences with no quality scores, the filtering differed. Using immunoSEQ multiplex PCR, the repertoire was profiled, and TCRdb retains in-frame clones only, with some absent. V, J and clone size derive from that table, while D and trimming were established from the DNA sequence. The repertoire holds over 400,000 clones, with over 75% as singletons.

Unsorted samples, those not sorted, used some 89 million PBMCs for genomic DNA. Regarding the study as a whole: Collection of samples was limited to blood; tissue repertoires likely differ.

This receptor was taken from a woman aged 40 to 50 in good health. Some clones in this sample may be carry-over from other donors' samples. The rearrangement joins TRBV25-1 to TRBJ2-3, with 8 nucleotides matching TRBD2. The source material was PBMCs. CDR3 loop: CASSGGGSGIFGDTQYF. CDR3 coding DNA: TGTGCCAGCAGTGGCGGGGGTAGCGGGATTTTTGGTGATACGCAGTATTTT.